One sample yielded the 11 T cell receptor beta chains listed below, sequenced in a study of T cell changes during pregnancy in multiple sclerosis. Sequencing was performed with immunoSEQ multiplex PCR; in TCRdb, only in-frame clones are kept and a portion is missing. The sample records fewer than 30,000 clones, approximately 94% being singletons. The sequencing here drew on CD4+ T cells from peripheral blood mononuclear cells, taken in the first trimester of pregnancy. Receptor source: a female donor with multiple sclerosis, enrolled in a pregnancy study.

The chain employs TRBV29-1 and TRBJ2-3, with TRBD1 identical over 7 bases. CDR1 SQVTM and CDR2 ANQGSEA come from the germline V gene. V was clipped by 7 bases and J by 0 bases; unmatched bases: 7. This CDR3 has 14 residues. The CDR3 sequence is CSATGTASTDTQYF. For the CDR3, the DNA is TGCAGCGCGACCGGGACAGCAAGCACAGATACGCAGTATTTT.

V is TRBV4-3 and J is TRBJ2-7; 7 bases map to TRBD1. This CDR3 is built from 15 residues. V lost 0 bases to trimming and J lost 4 bases; unmatched junction nucleotides: 6. Germline CDR1 is LGHNA and CDR2 is YSLEER. CDR3 nucleotide sequence: TGCGCCAGCAGCCAAGAGGGGACAGACGGGTACGAGCAGTACTTC. Amino acid sequence: CASSQEGTDGYEQYF.

The chain links TRBV7-9 to TRBJ1-1; 8 bases match TRBD1. The V and J ends lost 1 base and 0 bases, in that order; junction bases with no gene match: 7. This CDR3 has 17 residues. Per the germline V gene, CDR1 is SEHNR and CDR2 is FQNEAQ (reference sequence). Here the CDR3 DNA reads TGTGCCAGCAGCTTAGGACAGGGGCGGTACATGAACACTGAAGCTTTCTTT. This codes for CASSLGQGRYMNTEAFF.

The rearrangement uses TRBV11-1 and TRBJ2-5, with 7 positions matching TRBD2. Germline V gives CDR1 SGHAT, CDR2 FQDESV (reference sequence). The CDR3 runs to 14 residues. With V trimmed by 4 bases and J by 2 bases, 4 bases remained unmatched. The CDR3 loop reads CASSSRGGQETQYF. CDR3 coding DNA: TGTGCCAGCAGCTCCCGGGGAGGGCAAGAGACCCAGTACTTC.

This clone was detected once. The chain employs TRBV19 and TRBJ1-4, with D possibly TRBD1 on 5 matching bases. This CDR3 comprises 12 residues. The germline gives CDR1 LNHDA, CDR2 SQIVND (reference sequence). V lost 5 bases and J lost 8, with 9 bases in between. As DNA, the CDR3 is TGTGCCAGTAGTCTAAAGGGGGAAAAACTGTTTTTT. It codes for CASSLKGEKLFF.

V usage is TRBV19 and J usage is TRBJ1-5; the D gene is possibly TRBD1 (6 bases). CDR3 length equals 19 residues. V was cut by 6 bases and J by 0 bases, with 24 bases left in between. Germline V gene lookup returns CDR1 LNHDA and CDR2 SQIVND (reference sequence). Written as DNA, the CDR3 is TGTGCCAGTAGAACTCAGGGGCCCCTAGACTTCTATAGCAATCAGCCCCAGCATTTT. It yields the protein CASRTQGPLDFYSNQPQHF.

This clone was counted a few times. This chain links TRBV7-8 with TRBJ2-7; D is uncertain. This CDR3 spans 14 amino acids. Germline V lookup: CDR1 SGHVS, CDR2 FQNEAQ. V gave up 0 bases and J gave up 2 bases, with 8 bases separating them. The DNA of the CDR3 is TGTGCCAGCAGCTTAGCGGGCATAGCCTACGAGCAGTACTTC. The encoded protein is CASSLAGIAYEQYF.

V gene TRBV18 combines with J gene TRBJ2-3; the D gene is possibly TRBD1 (6 bases). V dropped 3 bases and J dropped 0 bases, with 22 bases sitting between them. Germline loops: CDR1 KGHSH, CDR2 LQKENI. The CDR3 has 19 residues. The CDR3 loop is CASSPEGTWGHPSTDTQYF. The CDR3 DNA reads as TGTGCCAGCTCACCGGAAGGTACCTGGGGACACCCTAGCACAGATACGCAGTATTTT.

The V and J genes are TRBV18 and TRBJ1-3; D is ambiguous. The germline V and J ends were trimmed by 3 bases and 3 bases, with 12 bases remaining between them. In germline, CDR1 is KGHSH, CDR2 LQKENI. The CDR3 runs 15 residues. CDR3 region: CASSPSEGFGNTIYF. CDR3 in DNA: TGTGCCAGCTCACCCTCTGAGGGCTTTGGAAACACCATATATTTT.

This clone was counted once. The chain joins TRBV19 to TRBJ2-6, with D perhaps TRBD2 (6 bases). The germline CDR1 and CDR2 sequences are LNHDA and SQIVND (reference sequence). This CDR3 has 16 residues. The V and J ends lost 7 bases and 3 bases respectively, with 16 bases between them. CDR3 region: CASTGRGGVGANVLTF. The CDR3 nucleotides are TGTGCCAGTACCGGCCGAGGAGGGGTTGGGGCCAACGTCCTGACTTTC.

This rearrangement joins TRBV5-1 to TRBJ1-2, with D uncertain. V shed 4 bases and J shed 9 bases, with 19 bases lying between them. Germline CDR1 SGHRS, CDR2 YFSETQ. The CDR3 has 14 residues. The CDR3 spells CASSLGGGQWSYTF. As DNA, the CDR3 is TGCGCCAGCAGCCTCGGTGGTGGGCAGTGGAGCTACACCTTC.